This T cell receptor (beta chain) came from a study of T cells in Graves' hyperthyroidism and ophthalmopathy (dated by TCRdb to the late 2010s). Background on the whole study: Peripheral blood samples were taken at the time of initial diagnosis, prior to any treatment. After sampling, hyperthyroidism patients received methimazole starting at 30 mg daily, and ophthalmopathy patients received high-dose intravenous methylprednisolone. To identify TCR V-J signatures that set the groups apart, the researchers used a discovery cohort of roughly 100 patients, made up of roughly 45 with Graves' ophthalmopathy and about 60 with stable Graves' hyperthyroidism. The 100 discovery patients were divided at random into training and test sets in a 7:3 ratio. Whether ophthalmopathy could be predicted prospectively was tested in an independent validation cohort made up of roughly 20 hyperthyroidism patients plus 17 patients who later progressed to ophthalmopathy. The paper describes TCR Vbeta CDR3 sequencing of 120 to 150 peripheral blood samples, made up of roughly 45 ophthalmopathy patients, 70 to 75 hyperthyroidism patients and 17 progressor patients. The study also compared thyroid tissue and blood T-cell repertoires from about six Graves' hyperthyroidism patients. Paper-wide results and their limitations: In cross-validation, a model built on a 13 V-J signature told ophthalmopathy apart from stable hyperthyroidism with 85% to 90% sensitivity and around 81% specificity, and in testing the same model reached 80%/75%. Most expanded thyroid clonotypes (frequency above 0.001) were also found in blood, which suggests that blood repertoires may mirror thyroid immune responses. No statistical method was used to set the sample size in advance, and investigators knew the group allocation. In validation, the model predicted progression to ophthalmopathy with approximately 71% sensitivity and 72% to 85% specificity, a median of around 6.6 months before onset.

Stable Graves' hyperthyroidism was defined as the absence of progression to ophthalmopathy over 18 months of follow-up. The hyperthyroidism patients were between 18 and 65 years old and newly diagnosed, with a disease duration of less than 2 months. Patients with uncontrolled infections, other autoimmune diseases, pregnancy or lactation were excluded. Diagnoses were established on the basis of clinical symptoms, serum thyroxine and TRAb, thyroid ultrasound, and orbital computed tomography. Ficoll-Paque density gradient centrifugation was used to isolate PBMCs from about 9 ml of fresh peripheral blood. Trizol reagent was used to extract total RNA, and RNA quality was then checked on an Agilent 2100 Bioanalyzer. The TCR beta CDR3 regions were amplified from RNA transcripts. The TCR CDR3 was subjected to a first round of RT-PCR using the HTBI primer set and the Qiagen OneStep RT-PCR kit. Libraries were constructed in a second round of multiplex PCR, after which size selection and purification were performed. The libraries were sequenced on an Illumina HiSeq2000 using paired-end 100 bp reads. Per the authors' processing: SOAPnuke was used to process the raw data, throwing out any read that contained adapters or uncalled bases, had a mean Phred below 15, or lacked an exact constant-primer or identifier match. High-quality paired reads were merged using COPE v1.2.5, and each unique nucleotide sequence was defined as a clonotype. MiTCR v1.1 was used to align clonotypes to the IMGT TRBV, TRBD and TRBJ reference segments. Analysis was restricted to V-J combinations with a frequency above 0.0001, which covered 99.2% of repertoires. The TCS score was defined as the ratio of F50 (clonal expansion) to E x V (chaos), calculated using BLOSUM62-based TCRdist between CDR3 peptides within each V-J. Welch's t-statistics and random forest reduced approximately 520 V-J features to some 14, which were used in a naive Bayes classifier (R e1071). The public sequencing data were trimmed at Q25 with fastp and processed into clonotypes with MiXCR by TCRdb, which kept only in-frame beta chains. All rows with the same CDR3 protein become a single entry with the most common DNA and genes. The V and J calls were determined by TCRdb, not by the authors. This sample comprises 700,000 or so distinct CDR3 sequences, about 16% of them detected only once. The leading ten clones occupy under 9.5% of the sample.

The table lists this clonotype with a count of one. This receptor's antigen is unknown. This sequence may be a read error, since a much larger clone differs from it by one base. The origin of this receptor is a man between 18 and 35 years old with Graves' hyperthyroidism. The sample consisted of blood.

The sequenced DNA: TGTGCCAGCAGCTTTGGGAGCGCCTTCACTGAAGCTTCCTTT. Translated, it reads CASSFGSAFTEASF. The chain is encoded by TRBV7-2 joined to TRBJ1-1, with the D segment identity uncertain. Reading the germline V gene gives CDR1 SGHTA and CDR2 FQGNSA. The cysteine opens and the phenylalanine closes a CDR3 of 14 amino acids. Only the CDR3 DNA stays, 42 bases, in frame from base 1.